Each of the 30 T cell receptor beta chains below was sequenced from the same sample in a study of PD-1 blockade in mismatch repair-deficient tumors. Profiling relied on immunoSEQ multiplex PCR, and the TCRdb table lists in-frame clones only, not all of them. Of 40,000 to 60,000 clones listed, around four fifths are singletons. The specimen was peripheral blood, collected 4 weeks after starting pembrolizumab. These receptors were collected from an adult with mismatch repair-deficient cancer.

In regard to this clone: One junction end does not reproduce the germline sequence, and a read error may be involved. The gene calls are TRBV19 and TRBJ2-7, with D unresolved. The CDR3 spans 15 residues. Germline lookup yields CDR1 LNHDA and CDR2 SQIVND (reference sequence). The CDR3 protein is CASSIGLGNSDEQYF. The CDR3 coding sequence is TGTGCCAGTAGCATAGGTCTTGGGAATTCGGACGAGCAGTACTTC.

The rearrangement joins TRBV5-1 to TRBJ2-7, with D possibly being TRBD1 (6 bases). Germline CDR1 reads SGHRS; CDR2 reads YFSETQ. The CDR3 has 15 residues. Trimming removed 2 bases at V and 5 bases at J, with 17 bases between. The chain's CDR3 is CASSLSTGSGNEQYF. CDR3 DNA: TGCGCCAGCAGCTTATCAACAGGGTCCGGCAACGAGCAGTACTTC.

The V call is TRBV28, the J call TRBJ2-1, with 10 bases fitting TRBD1. V shed 2 bases, J shed 14 bases, and the junction held 0 bases outside the gene matches. Per the germline V gene, CDR1 is MDHEN and CDR2 is SYDVKM. The CDR3 consists of 11 residues. CDR3 region: CASSLGTGEFF. The CDR3 nucleotides are TGTGCCAGCAGTTTAGGGACAGGGGAGTTCTTC.

V usage is TRBV5-1 and J usage is TRBJ1-2; 9 bases match TRBD1. This CDR3 is 13 amino acids long. With 4 bases clipped from V and 4 bases from J, the junction kept 2 bases outside the gene matches. Germline values: CDR1 SGHRS, CDR2 YFSETQ. CDR3 coding DNA: TGCGCCAGCAGCACGGGACAGGGCTATGGCTACACCTTC. It yields the protein CASSTGQGYGYTF.

The rearrangement uses TRBV25-1 and TRBJ1-2, with 8 bases lining up with TRBD1. The CDR3 loop spans 13 amino acids. CDR1 and CDR2 from the germline V gene are MGHDK and SYGVNS. V lost 6 bases and J lost 5; bases outside the gene matches: 5. CDR3 in amino acids: CASSHDRGYGYTF. As DNA, the CDR3 is TGTGCCAGCAGCCACGACAGGGGATATGGCTACACCTTC.

The chain has TRBV29-1 and TRBJ2-1, with 10 bases matching TRBD1. With V trimmed by 4 bases and J by 7 bases, 7 bases remained unmatched. CDR3 length: 14 residues. Germline-derived CDR1 and CDR2 are SQVTM and ANQGSEA. DNA of the CDR3: TGCAGCGTTGCTACCGGGACAGGGGTGAATGAGCAGTTCTTC. It translates to CSVATGTGVNEQFF.

The rearrangement links TRBV4-2 to TRBJ2-3; 9 nucleotides match TRBD2. The germline gives CDR1 LGHNA, CDR2 YNFKEQ. The CDR3 covers 15 residues. Germline trimming cut 4 bases from V and 7 bases from J; bases unmatched to any gene: 9. CDR3: CASSPAGGRGNTQYF. The CDR3, as DNA: TGTGCCAGCAGCCCAGCGGGAGGCCGGGGGAATACGCAGTATTTT.

This chain connects TRBV6-6 to TRBJ1-3; D is possibly TRBD1 (6 bases). Trimming took 4 bases from V and 0 from J, leaving 13 bases between them. Germline V gene data show CDR1 as MNHNY and CDR2 as SVGAGI (reference sequence). The CDR3 spans 16 residues. This chain's CDR3 is CASSSKQGGSGNTIYF. CDR3 coding DNA: TGTGCCAGCAGTTCCAAACAGGGTGGCTCTGGAAACACCATATATTTT.

This clone was seen a few times. V and J are TRBV30 and TRBJ1-5; D not resolved. Germline CDR1 reads GTSNPN; CDR2 reads SVGIG (reference sequence). The CDR3 length is 13 residues. V shed 7 bases and J shed 0 bases, with 10 bases lying between them. The CDR3 bases are TGTGCCTCGGCGGACGATAGCAATCAGCCCCAGCATTTT. Amino acid sequence: CASADDSNQPQHF.

The gene calls are TRBV21-1 and TRBJ2-7; TRBD1, as called in the table, went unchecked against the DNA. TRBV21-1 is an annotated pseudogene. CDR3 size: 18 residues. CDR3 nucleotide sequence: TGTGCCAGCATCCGGCCGGGACAGGCTCTATTCCGGCTCCAGGAGCAGTACTTC. Residues: CASIRPGQALFRLQEQYF.

The V and J genes are TRBV7-9 and TRBJ1-1; 11 nucleotides match TRBD1. The CDR3 loop spans 14 amino acids. V was clipped by 4 bases and J by 6 bases; unmatched bases: 4. The germline V gene has CDR1 SEHNR and CDR2 FQNEAQ (reference sequence). The CDR3 DNA sequence: TGTGCCAGCAGCTCGGACAGGGGGCTGGCTGAAGCTTTCTTT. It is translated as CASSSDRGLAEAFF.

The chain links TRBV29-1 to TRBJ2-3; 8 nucleotides agree with TRBD2. After removal of 7 bases from V and 6 bases from J, the junction contained 12 bases not matched to a gene. Germline assignment: CDR1 SQVTM and CDR2 ANQGSEA. The CDR3 is made up of 14 amino acids. The CDR3, as DNA: TGCAGCGGCACCGGGACTAGATATTCCGATACGCAGTATTTT. Translated: CSGTGTRYSDTQYF.

V and J are TRBV5-1 and TRBJ2-7; the D gene could be TRBD1 or TRBD2 (5 bases each). The CDR3 loop spans 14 amino acids. V was shortened by 2 bases and J by 4 bases, with 13 bases between the two germline ends. Germline V gene data show CDR1 as SGHRS and CDR2 as YFSETQ. The DNA for the CDR3 is TGCGCCAGCAGCTTCCGGGACCCTAAGTACGAGCAGTACTTC. It is translated as CASSFRDPKYEQYF. Based on the CDR3 plus reference TRBV5-1 and TRBJ2-7, the full variable domain is KAGVTQTPRYLIKTRGQQVTLSCSPISGHRSVSWYQQTPGQGLQFLFEYFSETQRNKGNFPGRFSGRQFSNSRSEMNVSTLELGDSALYLCASSFRDPKYEQYFGPGTRLTVT.

The rearrangement joins TRBV14 to TRBJ2-3, with D possibly being TRBD1 or TRBD2 (5 bases each). Trimming took off 0 bases at V and 4 bases at J, with 8 bases between the two ends. The CDR3 is 14 residues long. Germline assignment: CDR1 SGHDN and CDR2 FVKESK. CDR3 nucleotides: TGTGCCAGCAGCCAAGATATGGGGGCAGATACGCAGTATTTT. Its translation: CASSQDMGADTQYF.

The J gene is TRBJ2-7, the V gene TRBV30, with D tentatively TRBD1 (6 bases). The length of the CDR3 is 12 residues. Germline CDR1 GTSNPN, CDR2 SVGIG (reference sequence). With 6 bases removed from V and 5 bases from J, the gap between germline ends came to 14 bases. CDR3 amino acids: CACPRGGHEQYF. CDR3 DNA sequence: TGTGCCTGCCCACGAGGGGGTCACGAGCAGTACTTC.

The chain is built from TRBV27 and TRBJ2-4, with 7 bases aligning to TRBD2. This CDR3 spans 13 amino acids. V trimming: 5 bases; J trimming: 8 bases; junction bases outside the gene matches: 6. CDR1 is MNHEY and CDR2 is SMNVEV in the germline V gene (reference sequence). CDR3 sequence: CASSPAGEDIQYF. The CDR3 DNA follows: TGTGCCAGCAGTCCTGCGGGGGAAGACATTCAGTACTTC.

A few counts support this clone. This chain joins TRBV6-6 and TRBJ2-1; D remains ambiguous. The CDR3 runs 14 residues. V was shortened by 7 bases and J by 4 bases, with 14 bases between the two germline ends. Germline V gene lookup returns CDR1 MNHNY and CDR2 SVGAGI (reference sequence). CDR3 DNA: TGTGCCAGCAAGCTCTCTACGGTTTACAATGAGCAGTTCTTC. It specifies CASKLSTVYNEQFF.

This chain connects TRBV7-2 to TRBJ1-2; D is possibly TRBD1 (5 bases). V gave up 5 bases and J gave up 2 bases, with 12 bases separating them. Germline V lookup: CDR1 SGHTA, CDR2 FQGNSA. This CDR3 is 14 amino acids long. CDR3 loop: CASSPLEGNYGYTF. The CDR3 DNA is TGTGCCAGCAGCCCGCTAGAGGGGAACTATGGCTACACCTTC.

The gene calls are TRBV7-9 and TRBJ1-5; 8 nucleotides line up with TRBD1. The V and J ends lost 6 bases and 16 bases, in that order; junction bases with no gene match: 11. From germline, CDR1 is SEHNR and CDR2 FQNEAQ (reference sequence). This CDR3 is 12 amino acids long. CDR3: CASSQGQGIIHF. The CDR3 region has the DNA TGTGCCAGCAGTCAAGGACAGGGCATCATACATTTT.

The J gene is TRBJ1-2, the V gene TRBV6-5; D ambiguous. Germline V gene sequence: CDR1 MNHEY, CDR2 SVGAGI. V gave up 0 bases and J gave up 4 bases, with 9 bases separating them. The CDR3 covers 14 residues. The CDR3 DNA reads TGTGCCAGCAGTTACTCGAAGCAGTTCTATGGCTACACCTTC. Translated, it gives CASSYSKQFYGYTF.

In regard to this clone: The same CDR3 can be traced to other DNA sequences in this sample. The rearrangement joins TRBV18 to TRBJ1-1; D call uncertain. Germline V gene sequence: CDR1 KGHSH, CDR2 LQKENI. The V gene lost 3 bases and the J gene lost 1 base, with 9 bases spanning the gap. CDR3 length equals 14 residues. CDR3 DNA sequence: TGTGCCAGCTCACCGGGCACGTCGAACACTGAAGCTTTCTTT. The encoded protein is CASSPGTSNTEAFF.

This clone was found a few times. Other DNA sequences in this sample translate to the same CDR3. The V gene is TRBV9, the J gene TRBJ2-1; D remains ambiguous. The CDR3 totals 11 residues. Germline loops: CDR1 SGDLS, CDR2 YYNGEE. Trimming stripped 0 bases from V and 8 bases from J, with 3 bases between. CDR3 in amino acids: CASSVDDEQFF. The DNA for the CDR3 is TGTGCCAGCAGCGTAGACGATGAGCAGTTCTTC.

The V call is TRBV9, the J call TRBJ1-5; D is possibly TRBD1 (6 bases). Trimming shortened V by 2 bases and J by 6 bases, and 15 bases separated the two germline ends. CDR3 length equals 15 residues. Germline loops: CDR1 SGDLS, CDR2 YYNGEE. The CDR3 is CASSVNPQGSQPQHF. CDR3 coding DNA: TGTGCCAGCAGCGTCAATCCACAGGGTTCTCAGCCCCAGCATTTT.

This chain uses TRBV7-9 with TRBJ2-3, with 7 bases identical to TRBD2. Germline assignment: CDR1 SEHNR and CDR2 FQNEAQ (reference sequence). V lost 2 bases, J lost 2 bases, and 10 bases stayed unmatched. The CDR3 spans 17 residues. CDR3 DNA: TGTGCCAGCAGCTTAAGGGACTACGGGGGAGCCACAGATACGCAGTATTTT. Translation gives CASSLRDYGGATDTQYF.

The count of this clone is one. This rearrangement joins TRBV19 to TRBJ2-5; 7 positions agree with TRBD2. Germline trimming cut 4 bases from V and 4 bases from J; bases unmatched to any gene: 12. The germline V gene has CDR1 LNHDA and CDR2 SQIVND (reference sequence). The CDR3 extends over 16 amino acids. CDR3 in DNA: TGTGCCAGTAGTAAACCGACTAGCCCCCTGGGAGAGACCCAGTACTTC. It codes for CASSKPTSPLGETQYF.

The table lists this clone with a few counts. The chain employs TRBV6-5 and TRBJ2-7; TRBD1 aligns across 11 bases. The V gene's germline CDR1 is MNHEY and CDR2 SVGAGI. The CDR3 extends over 14 amino acids. V was clipped by 4 bases and J by 5 bases; unmatched bases: 4. This chain's CDR3 is CASSSGQGVDEQYF. The CDR3, as DNA: TGTGCCAGCAGTTCGGGACAGGGGGTTGACGAGCAGTACTTC.

This clone was counted a single time. The chain uses TRBV7-8 and TRBJ1-1; 7 bases map to TRBD1. With V trimmed by 8 bases and J by 11 bases, 2 bases remained unmatched. The CDR3 has 9 amino acids. Germline V lookup: CDR1 SGHVS, CDR2 FQNEAQ. For the CDR3, the DNA is TGTGCCAGCGGACAGGCGGCTTTCTTT. Translation gives CASGQAAFF.

The gene calls are TRBV2 and TRBJ2-1; 10 bases match TRBD1. This CDR3 has 14 residues. V lost 8 bases to trimming and J lost 4 bases; unmatched junction nucleotides: 5. Germline V gives CDR1 SNHLY, CDR2 FYNNEI. The CDR3 spells CASDRDRGYNEQFF. Here the CDR3 DNA reads TGTGCCAGCGACCGGGACAGGGGATACAATGAGCAGTTCTTC.

J is TRBJ2-5 and V is TRBV18; 8 nucleotides align to TRBD2. The DNA end lines up better with TRBJ2-7; the J call may be wrong. The CDR3 covers 15 residues. Germline V gene sequence: CDR1 KGHSH, CDR2 LQKENI. The CDR3 spells CASSREAGVVSEQYF. For the CDR3, the DNA is TGTGCCAGCTCACGCGAAGCGGGAGTGGTATCCGAGCAGTACTTC.

V and J are TRBV29-1 and TRBJ1-5; D remains ambiguous. CDR3 length: 12 amino acids. V was cut by 7 bases and J by 4 bases, with 11 bases left in between. Germline-derived CDR1 and CDR2 are SQVTM and ANQGSEA. This CDR3 reads CSAGEANQPQHF. The DNA of the CDR3 is TGCAGCGCCGGGGAGGCAAATCAGCCCCAGCATTTT.